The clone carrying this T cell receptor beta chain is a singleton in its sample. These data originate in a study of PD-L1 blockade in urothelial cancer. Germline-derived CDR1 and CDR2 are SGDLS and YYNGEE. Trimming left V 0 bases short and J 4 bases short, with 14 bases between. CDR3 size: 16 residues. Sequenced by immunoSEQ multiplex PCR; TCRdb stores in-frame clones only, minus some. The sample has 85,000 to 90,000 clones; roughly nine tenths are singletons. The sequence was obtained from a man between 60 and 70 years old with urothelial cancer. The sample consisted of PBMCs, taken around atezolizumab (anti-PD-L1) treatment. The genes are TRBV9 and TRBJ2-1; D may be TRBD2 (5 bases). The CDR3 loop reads CASSVGAGPAYNEQFF. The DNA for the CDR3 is TGTGCCAGCAGCGTAGGTGCGGGCCCAGCTTACAATGAGCAGTTCTTC.